One and the same sample provided the 23 T cell receptor beta chains below, sequenced in a study of CD8 T cells in ankylosing spondylitis. TCRdb independently ran MiXCR on the 5' RACE reads; one entry per CDR3 protein. The sample consists of some 130,000 distinct CDR3 sequences, 10% to 12% of them appearing once. Material: blood, either unsorted or a sorted T cell fraction (not recorded which). These receptors originate from a female donor with ankylosing spondylitis or in good health (not recorded which).

This clonotype has more than one count but fewer than ten. This may be a read error, as it is one base from a much larger clone. The gene calls are TRBV28 and TRBJ2-7, with TRBD1 matching 8 bases. In germline, CDR1 is MDHEN, CDR2 SYDVKM. The CDR3 contains 17 residues. V lost 5 bases, J lost 4 bases, and 16 bases stayed unmatched. In nucleotides, the CDR3 is TGTGCCAGCAGTATAACCCCGAAGGACAGGGTTAGTTACGAGCAGTACTTC. Translated, it gives CASSITPKDRVSYEQYF.

Many counts were recorded for this clonotype. The chain has TRBV28 and TRBJ2-6; no firm D call. CDR3 size: 11 residues. From germline, CDR1 is MDHEN and CDR2 SYDVKM. With 7 bases removed from V and 2 bases from J, the gap between germline ends came to 0 bases. Written as DNA, the CDR3 is TGTGCCAGCACTGGGGCCAACGTCCTGACTTTC. The encoded protein is CASTGANVLTF.

This clonotype has ten or more counts. This chain links TRBV20-1 with TRBJ2-1; 10 positions agree with TRBD2. Germline CDR1 is DFQATT and CDR2 is SNEGSKA (reference sequence). V was pared by 0 bases and J by 5 bases, with 1 base of the junction left unmatched. The CDR3 contains 14 residues. The CDR3 is CSARELAGHNEQFF. CDR3 DNA sequence: TGCAGTGCTAGAGAACTAGCGGGGCACAATGAGCAGTTCTTC.

This chain joins TRBV18 and TRBJ2-7; the match to TRBD2 covers 8 bases. Germline V lookup: CDR1 KGHSH, CDR2 LQKENI. V was pared by 2 bases and J by 6 bases, with 3 bases of the junction left unmatched. The CDR3 is 13 residues long. CDR3 in DNA: TGTGCCAGCTCACCAGGGCTAGCGGGCGAGCAGTACTTC. Encoded protein: CASSPGLAGEQYF.

As regards this clonotype: Possible read error: a much larger clone is one base away. This sequence joins TRBV3-1 and TRBJ2-5; no clear D. This CDR3 region has 14 residues. The ends were cut back, 1 base at V and 4 bases at J, with 10 bases in the middle. Germline loops: CDR1 LGHDT, CDR2 YNNKEL (reference sequence). The CDR3 DNA is TGTGCCAGCAGCCAAGGCCGCCTCCGAGAGACCCAGTACTTC. Protein sequence: CASSQGRLRETQYF.

In its sample, this clonotype was seen many times. The chain uses TRBV10-3 and TRBJ1-1; TRBD1 matches 10 bases. This CDR3 has 14 amino acids. The germline V gene has CDR1 ENHRY and CDR2 SYGVKD. J gave up 3 bases and V 10 bases, and 8 bases lay outside the gene matches. The CDR3 DNA sequence: TGTGCCACTCGACCCGGGACAGGGGACACTGAAGCTTTCTTT. It yields the protein CATRPGTGDTEAFF.

This clonotype has just a few counts. The gene calls are TRBV29-1 and TRBJ2-5; 7 positions agree with TRBD1. The V gene's germline CDR1 is SQVTM and CDR2 ANQGSEA. The CDR3 runs to 11 residues. The junction had 1 base not matched to a gene; V was cut back by 6 bases and J by 3 bases. The CDR3 reads CSVGQKETQYF. CDR3 bases: TGCAGCGTGGGACAGAAAGAGACCCAGTACTTC.

This clonotype was observed many times. The V gene is TRBV28, the J gene TRBJ2-7; 7 positions match TRBD1. Germline CDR1 reads MDHEN; CDR2 reads SYDVKM. The trim removed 4 bases at V and 4 bases at J, leaving 10 bases unmatched. The CDR3 has 15 residues. CDR3 amino acids: CASSSSGTVVYEQYF. The CDR3 DNA sequence: TGTGCCAGCAGTTCATCAGGGACAGTAGTATACGAGCAGTACTTC.

This clonotype was counted at least ten times. This chain joins TRBV11-2 and TRBJ1-4; a weak D match, TRBD1 (5 bases). Trimming shortened V by 0 bases and J by 8 bases, and 16 bases separated the two germline ends. Germline CDR1 and CDR2: SGHAT and FQNNGV. The length of the CDR3 is 16 residues. The CDR3 reads CASSLDRARVYEKLFF. The CDR3 nucleotides read TGTGCCAGCAGCTTAGATCGGGCCAGGGTTTACGAAAAACTGTTTTTT. Based on the CDR3 plus reference TRBV11-2 and TRBJ1-4, the full variable domain is EAGVAQSPRYKIIEKRQSVAFWCNPISGHATLYWYQQILGQGPKLLIQFQNNGVVDDSQLPKDRFSAERLKGVDSTLKIQPAKLEDSAVYLCASSLDRARVYEKLFFGSGTQLSVL.

In its sample, this clonotype was seen many times. This chain uses TRBV12-3 or TRBV12-4 with TRBJ2-7; 10 bases line up with TRBD2. CDR3 size: 15 residues. V lost 3 bases, J lost 6 bases, and 8 bases stayed unmatched. The DNA of the CDR3 is TGTGCCAGCAGTTTGTTGGCTAGCGGGAGTGTCGAGCAGTACTTC. The encoded protein is CASSLLASGSVEQYF.

This clonotype was seen many times. This chain joins TRBV11-2 and TRBJ2-2, with 8 positions matching TRBD2. CDR1 is SGHAT and CDR2 is FQNNGV in the germline V gene. The length of the CDR3 is 18 residues. J lost 0 bases, V lost 2 bases, and 8 bases had no gene match. As DNA, the CDR3 is TGTGCCAGCAGCTTATCTTACGGGGGGGCCGCGAACACCGGGGAGCTGTTTTTT. Translating gives CASSLSYGGAANTGELFF. Full variable domain (remainder filled in from reference TRBV11-2 and TRBJ2-2): EAGVAQSPRYKIIEKRQSVAFWCNPISGHATLYWYQQILGQGPKLLIQFQNNGVVDDSQLPKDRFSAERLKGVDSTLKIQPAKLEDSAVYLCASSLSYGGAANTGELFFGEGSRLTVL.

This clonotype was counted ten times or more. The J gene is TRBJ2-4, the V gene TRBV11-2; 10 nucleotides match TRBD1. V gave up 5 bases and J gave up 8 bases; unmatched junction bases: 12. Germline CDR1 reads SGHAT; CDR2 reads FQNNGV. The CDR3 runs to 16 residues. For the CDR3, the DNA is TGTGCCAGCAGCGGATTGCGTCGGGACAGGGGTTACATTCAGTACTTC. The encoded protein is CASSGLRRDRGYIQYF.

This clonotype was counted many times. This chain links TRBV5-1 with TRBJ1-1; no definite D call. This CDR3 comprises 15 residues. Trimming pared 0 bases from V and 1 base from J, leaving 10 bases between. The V gene's germline CDR1 is SGHRS and CDR2 YFSETQ. The CDR3 sequence is CASSLDLGWNTEAFF. The CDR3 region has the DNA TGCGCCAGCAGCTTGGATCTGGGGTGGAACACTGAAGCTTTCTTT.

This clonotype was counted at least ten times. The chain's CDR3 is CASSISYTGELFF. The CDR3 coding sequence is TGTGCCAGCAGCATATCGTACACCGGGGAGCTGTTTTTT. The V and J genes are TRBV6-1 and TRBJ2-2, with D unclear. CDR3 length equals 13 residues. Germline CDR1 is MNHNS and CDR2 is SASEGT. V shed 6 bases and J shed 3 bases, with 8 bases lying between them.

This clonotype has at least ten counts. The chain is built from TRBV9 and TRBJ2-3; D is ambiguous. Per the germline V gene, CDR1 is SGDLS and CDR2 is YYNGEE. The V gene lost 4 bases and the J gene lost 3 bases, with 12 bases spanning the gap. CDR3 length equals 14 residues. CDR3 nucleotide sequence: TGTGCCAGCAGCCCGCGACTGGAAACAGATACGCAGTATTTT. This translates into CASSPRLETDTQYF.

This clonotype was picked up many times. The chain joins TRBV11-2 to TRBJ1-2; D uncertain. From germline, CDR1 is SGHAT and CDR2 FQNNGV. Trimming removed 1 base at V and 7 bases at J, with 10 bases between. The CDR3 is 13 residues long. The CDR3 spells CASSLGGPIGYTF. The CDR3 nucleotides read TGTGCCAGCAGCTTAGGAGGTCCTATTGGCTACACCTTC.

This clonotype came up many times. This chain uses TRBV10-3 with TRBJ1-2; the D gene is possibly TRBD1 (5 bases). The CDR3 spans 15 residues. With 2 bases removed from V and 4 bases from J, the gap between germline ends came to 14 bases. Germline CDR1 and CDR2: ENHRY and SYGVKD. CDR3 DNA sequence: TGTGCCATCAGTGAGGCCGGGACCGAGGGCTATGGCTACACCTTC. Its protein product is CAISEAGTEGYGYTF.

This clonotype was found many times. V is TRBV20-1 and J is TRBJ2-1; 14 positions match TRBD2. V dropped 0 bases and J dropped 7; count of bases not matched to a gene: 5. The CDR3 length is 16 residues. CDR1 and CDR2 from the germline V gene are DFQATT and SNEGSKA (reference sequence). The CDR3 region has the DNA TGCAGTGCTAGAGATCGGACTAGCGGGAGGATTAATGAGCAGTTCTTC. It codes for CSARDRTSGRINEQFF.

This clonotype was counted at least ten times. The chain recombines TRBV5-1 with TRBJ1-1, with 11 bases matching TRBD1. Per the germline V gene, CDR1 is SGHRS and CDR2 is YFSETQ. The CDR3 length is 14 residues. The V gene end was trimmed by 4 bases and the J gene end by 11 bases; junction bases not matched to a gene: 10. The CDR3 DNA follows: TGCGCCAGCAGCCCTGGGACAGGGGGACTGAGGGCTTTCTTT. It translates to CASSPGTGGLRAFF.

This clonotype was picked up many times. The CDR3 sequence: CASSPTGYYSPLHF. The CDR3 DNA reads as TGCGCCAGCAGCCCAACAGGGTATTATTCACCCCTCCACTTT. The rearrangement uses TRBV5-1 and TRBJ1-6; possible D gene TRBD1, 6 bases. Germline V gene data show CDR1 as SGHRS and CDR2 as YFSETQ. There are 14 residues in the CDR3. Trimming pared 4 bases from V and 8 bases from J, leaving 13 bases between.

Many counts were recorded for this clonotype. CDR3 coding DNA: TGCGCCAGCAGCTCTTATCGGGAGGGCCTTGAGACCCAGTACTTC. Translating gives CASSSYREGLETQYF. The rearrangement links TRBV5-1 to TRBJ2-5; 8 bases agree with TRBD2. The CDR3 loop spans 15 amino acids. The junction had 9 bases not matched to a gene; V was cut back by 3 bases and J by 5 bases. The V gene's germline CDR1 is SGHRS and CDR2 YFSETQ. The whole variable domain, remainder taken from reference TRBV5-1 and TRBJ2-5, is KAGVTQTPRYLIKTRGQQVTLSCSPISGHRSVSWYQQTPGQGLQFLFEYFSETQRNKGNFPGRFSGRQFSNSRSEMNVSTLELGDSALYLCASSSYREGLETQYFGPGTRLLVL.

This clonotype came up many times. In DNA, the CDR3 is TGTGCCAGCAGCGGCTTGGGACAGGGGATCTATGGCTACACCTTC. Its protein is CASSGLGQGIYGYTF. The rearrangement joins TRBV7-9 to TRBJ1-2, with 10 bases matching TRBD1. This CDR3 is 15 amino acids long. Trimming removed 5 bases from V and 4 bases from J; junction bases left unmatched: 7. Germline assignment: CDR1 SEHNR and CDR2 FQNEAQ (reference sequence).

The chain uses TRBV5-1 and TRBJ2-7; D tentatively fits TRBD1 or TRBD2 (6 bases each). V gave up 4 bases and J gave up 0 bases, with 17 bases separating them. The CDR3 consists of 16 residues. CDR1 and CDR2 from the germline V gene are SGHRS and YFSETQ. The CDR3 DNA sequence: TGCGCCAGCAGCCCGGAGACCAGGGGACTCTCCTACGAGCAGTACTTC. This sequence encodes CASSPETRGLSYEQYF.